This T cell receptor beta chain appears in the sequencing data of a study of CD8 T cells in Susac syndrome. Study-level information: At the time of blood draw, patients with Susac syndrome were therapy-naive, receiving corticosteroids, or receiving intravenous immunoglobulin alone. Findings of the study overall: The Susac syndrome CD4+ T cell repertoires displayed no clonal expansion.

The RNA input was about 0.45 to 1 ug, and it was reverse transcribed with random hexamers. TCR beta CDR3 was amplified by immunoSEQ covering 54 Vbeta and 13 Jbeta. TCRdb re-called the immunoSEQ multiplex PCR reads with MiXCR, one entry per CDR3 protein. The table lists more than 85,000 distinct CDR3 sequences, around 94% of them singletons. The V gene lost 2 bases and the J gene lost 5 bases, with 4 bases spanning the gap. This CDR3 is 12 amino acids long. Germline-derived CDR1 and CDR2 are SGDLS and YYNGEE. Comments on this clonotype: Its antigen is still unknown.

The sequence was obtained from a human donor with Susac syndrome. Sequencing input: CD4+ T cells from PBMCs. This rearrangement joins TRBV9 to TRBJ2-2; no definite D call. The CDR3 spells CASSVITGELFF. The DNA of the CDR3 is TGTGCCAGCAGCGTGATTACCGGGGAGCTGTTTTTT.